This TCR beta chain is from a study of blood T cells in healthy people across ages. A second PCR of roughly 7 to 11 cycles used a sample-barcoded 5' primer and a J-beta primer mix. One entry per CDR3 protein, called by TCRdb with MiXCR from the 5' RACE reads. The sample lists approximately 1,000,000 distinct CDR3 sequences, 40% to 50% seen once, with 18% in the top ten. Germline V CDR1 and CDR2: MGHRA, YSYEKL. Trimming removed 1 base at V and 4 bases at J, with 14 bases between. This CDR3 is 15 amino acids long. The sample taken for sequencing was blood. V usage is TRBV4-1 and J usage is TRBJ2-7, with a tentative D call TRBD2 (5 bases). The sequence derives from a woman aged 55-75 years in good health. The CDR3 spells CASSQANSALYEQYF. DNA of the CDR3: TGCGCCAGCAGCCAAGCGAATAGCGCACTGTACGAGCAGTACTTC.